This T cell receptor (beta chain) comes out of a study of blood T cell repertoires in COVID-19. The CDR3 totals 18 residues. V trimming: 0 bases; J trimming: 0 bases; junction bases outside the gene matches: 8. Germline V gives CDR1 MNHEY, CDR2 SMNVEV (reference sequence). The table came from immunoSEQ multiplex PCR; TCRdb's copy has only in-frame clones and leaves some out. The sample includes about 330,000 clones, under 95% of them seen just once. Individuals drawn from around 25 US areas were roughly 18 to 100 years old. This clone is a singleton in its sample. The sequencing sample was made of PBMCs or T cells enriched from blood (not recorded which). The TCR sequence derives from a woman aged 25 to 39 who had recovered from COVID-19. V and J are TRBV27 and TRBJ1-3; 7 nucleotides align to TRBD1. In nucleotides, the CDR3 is TGTGCCAGCAGTTTATCCTTTCGACAGGGCCTCTCTGGAAACACCATATATTTT. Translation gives CASSLSFRQGLSGNTIYF.